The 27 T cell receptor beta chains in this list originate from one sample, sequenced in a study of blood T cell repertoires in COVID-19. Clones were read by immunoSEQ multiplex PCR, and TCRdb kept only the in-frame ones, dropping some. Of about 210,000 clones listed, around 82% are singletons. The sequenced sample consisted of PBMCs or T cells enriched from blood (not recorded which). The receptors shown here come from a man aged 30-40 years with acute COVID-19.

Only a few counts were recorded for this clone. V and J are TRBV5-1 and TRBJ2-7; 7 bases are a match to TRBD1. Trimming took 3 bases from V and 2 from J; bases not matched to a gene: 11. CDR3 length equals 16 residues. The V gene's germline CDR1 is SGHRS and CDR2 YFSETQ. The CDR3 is CASSSGSTGTAYEQYF. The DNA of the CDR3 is TGCGCCAGCAGCTCGGGCTCTACCGGGACAGCCTACGAGCAGTACTTC.

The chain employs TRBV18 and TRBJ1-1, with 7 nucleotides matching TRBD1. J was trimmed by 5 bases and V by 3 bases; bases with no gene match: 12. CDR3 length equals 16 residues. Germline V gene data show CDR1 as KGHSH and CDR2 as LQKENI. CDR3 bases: TGTGCCAGCTCACCCGAAGGGGGCGCGAAGACAACTGAAGCTTTCTTT. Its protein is CASSPEGGAKTTEAFF. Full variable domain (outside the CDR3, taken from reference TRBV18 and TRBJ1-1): NAGVMQNPRHLVRRRGQEARLRCSPMKGHSHVYWYRQLPEEGLKFMVYLQKENIIDESGMPKERFSAEFPKEGPSILRIQQVVRGDSAAYFCASSPEGGAKTTEAFFGQGTRLTVV.

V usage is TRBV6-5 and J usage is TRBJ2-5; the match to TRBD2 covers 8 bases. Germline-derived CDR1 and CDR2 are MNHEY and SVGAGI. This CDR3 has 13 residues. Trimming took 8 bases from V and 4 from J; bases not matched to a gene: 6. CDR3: CASDRGGSETQYF. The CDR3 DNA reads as TGTGCCAGCGACCGGGGGGGCTCAGAGACCCAGTACTTC.

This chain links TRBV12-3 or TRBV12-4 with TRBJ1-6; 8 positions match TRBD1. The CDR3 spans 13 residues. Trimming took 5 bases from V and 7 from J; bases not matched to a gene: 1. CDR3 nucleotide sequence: TGTGCCAGCAGTCGGACAGGGAATTCACCCCTCCACTTT. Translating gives CASSRTGNSPLHF.

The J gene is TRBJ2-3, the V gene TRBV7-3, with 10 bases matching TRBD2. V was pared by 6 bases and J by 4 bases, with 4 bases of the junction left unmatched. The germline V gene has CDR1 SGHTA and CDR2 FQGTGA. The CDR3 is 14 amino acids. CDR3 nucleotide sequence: TGTGCCAGCAGAGCGGGGGGGCTTTCAGATACGCAGTATTTT. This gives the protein CASRAGGLSDTQYF. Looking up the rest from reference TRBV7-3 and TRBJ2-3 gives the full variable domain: GAGVSQTPSNKVTEKGKYVELRCDPISGHTALYWYRQSLGQGPEFLIYFQGTGAADDSGLPNDRFFAVRPEGSVSTLKIQRTERGDSAVYLCASRAGGLSDTQYFGPGTRLTVL.

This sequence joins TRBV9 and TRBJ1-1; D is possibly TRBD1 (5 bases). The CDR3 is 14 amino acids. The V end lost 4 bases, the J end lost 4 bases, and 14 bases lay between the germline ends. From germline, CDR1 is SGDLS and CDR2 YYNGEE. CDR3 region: CASSYAVGGTEAFF. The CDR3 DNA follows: TGTGCCAGCAGCTATGCGGTCGGGGGCACTGAAGCTTTCTTT.

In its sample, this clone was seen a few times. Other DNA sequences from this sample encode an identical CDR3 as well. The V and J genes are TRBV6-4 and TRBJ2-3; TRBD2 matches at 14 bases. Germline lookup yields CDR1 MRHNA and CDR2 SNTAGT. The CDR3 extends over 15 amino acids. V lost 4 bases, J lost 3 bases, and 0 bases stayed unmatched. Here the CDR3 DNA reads TGTGCCAGCAGTGGGACTAGCGGGGGGACAGATACGCAGTATTTT. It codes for CASSGTSGGTDTQYF.

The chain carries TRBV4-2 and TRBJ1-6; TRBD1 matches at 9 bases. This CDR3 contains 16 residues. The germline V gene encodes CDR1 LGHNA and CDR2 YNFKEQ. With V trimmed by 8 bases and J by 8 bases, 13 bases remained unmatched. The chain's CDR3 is CASADRGFWGDSPLHF. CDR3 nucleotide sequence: TGTGCCAGCGCGGACAGGGGTTTTTGGGGGGATTCACCCCTCCACTTT.

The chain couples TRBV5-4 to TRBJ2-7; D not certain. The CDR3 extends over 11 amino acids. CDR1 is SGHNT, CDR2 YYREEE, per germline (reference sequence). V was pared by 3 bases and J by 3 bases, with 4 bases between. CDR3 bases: TGTGCCAGCAGCTCCAACTACGAGCAGTACTTC. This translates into CASSSNYEQYF.

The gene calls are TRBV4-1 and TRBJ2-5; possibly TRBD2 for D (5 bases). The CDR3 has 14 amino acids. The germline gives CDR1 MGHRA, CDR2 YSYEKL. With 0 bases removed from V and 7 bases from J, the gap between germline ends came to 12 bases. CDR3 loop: CASSQDNIGGTQYF. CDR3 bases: TGCGCCAGCAGCCAAGATAACATAGGAGGGACCCAGTACTTC.

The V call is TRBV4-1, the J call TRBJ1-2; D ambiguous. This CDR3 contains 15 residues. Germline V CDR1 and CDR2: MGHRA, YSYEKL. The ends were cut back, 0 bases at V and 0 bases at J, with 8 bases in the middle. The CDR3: CASSQEVPANYGYTF. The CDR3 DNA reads TGCGCCAGCAGCCAAGAGGTCCCAGCTAACTATGGCTACACCTTC.

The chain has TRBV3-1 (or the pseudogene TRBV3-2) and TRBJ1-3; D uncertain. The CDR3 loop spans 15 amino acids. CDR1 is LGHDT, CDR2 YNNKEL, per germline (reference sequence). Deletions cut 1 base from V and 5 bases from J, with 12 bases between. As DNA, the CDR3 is TGTGCCAGCAGCCAAGTGGGCTCGACTAGAAACACCATATATTTT. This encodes CASSQVGSTRNTIYF.

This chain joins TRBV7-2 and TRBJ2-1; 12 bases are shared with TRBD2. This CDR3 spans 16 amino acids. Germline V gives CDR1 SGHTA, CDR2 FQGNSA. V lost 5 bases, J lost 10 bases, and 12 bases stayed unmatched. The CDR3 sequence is CASSDRTSGVDPEQFF. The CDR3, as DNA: TGTGCCAGCAGCGACCGGACTAGCGGGGTGGACCCCGAGCAGTTCTTC.

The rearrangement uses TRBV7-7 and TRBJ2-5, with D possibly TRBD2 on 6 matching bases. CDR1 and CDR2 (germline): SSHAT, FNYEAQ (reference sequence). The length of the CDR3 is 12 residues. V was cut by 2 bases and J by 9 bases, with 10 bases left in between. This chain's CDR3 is CASSLRGEAQYF. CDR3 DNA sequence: TGTGCCAGCAGCTTACGCGGGGAGGCCCAGTACTTC. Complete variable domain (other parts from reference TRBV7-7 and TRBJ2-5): GAGVSQSPRYKVTKRGQDVTLRCDPISSHATLYWYQQALGQGPEFLTYFNYEAQPDKSGLPSDRFSAERPEGSISTLTIQRTEQRDSAMYRCASSLRGEAQYFGPGTRLLVL.

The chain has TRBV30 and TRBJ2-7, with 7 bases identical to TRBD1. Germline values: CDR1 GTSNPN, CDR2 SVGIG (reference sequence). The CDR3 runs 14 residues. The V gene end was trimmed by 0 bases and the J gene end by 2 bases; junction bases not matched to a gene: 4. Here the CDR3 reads CAWSVKGAAYEQYF. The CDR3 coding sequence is TGTGCCTGGAGTGTAAAGGGGGCGGCCTACGAGCAGTACTTC.

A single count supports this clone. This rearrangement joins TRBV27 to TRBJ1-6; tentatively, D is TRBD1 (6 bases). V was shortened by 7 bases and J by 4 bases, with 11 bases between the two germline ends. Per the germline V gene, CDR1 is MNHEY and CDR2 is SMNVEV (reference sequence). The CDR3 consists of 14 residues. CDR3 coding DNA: TGTGCCAGCATCCCGGGACAATATAATTCACCCCTCCACTTT. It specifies CASIPGQYNSPLHF.

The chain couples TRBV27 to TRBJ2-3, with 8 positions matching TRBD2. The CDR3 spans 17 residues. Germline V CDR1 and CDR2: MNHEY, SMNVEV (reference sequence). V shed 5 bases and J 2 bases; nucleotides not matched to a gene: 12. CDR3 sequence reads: CASSHLGKAGATDTQYF. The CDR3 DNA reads TGTGCCAGCAGTCACCTTGGGAAAGCGGGGGCCACAGATACGCAGTATTTT.

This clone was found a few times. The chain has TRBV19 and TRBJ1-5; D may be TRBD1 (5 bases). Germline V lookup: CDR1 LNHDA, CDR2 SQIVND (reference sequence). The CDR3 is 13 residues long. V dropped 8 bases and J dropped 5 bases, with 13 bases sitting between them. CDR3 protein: CASADRYDQPQHF. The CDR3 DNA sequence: TGTGCCAGTGCCGACAGATACGATCAGCCCCAGCATTTT.

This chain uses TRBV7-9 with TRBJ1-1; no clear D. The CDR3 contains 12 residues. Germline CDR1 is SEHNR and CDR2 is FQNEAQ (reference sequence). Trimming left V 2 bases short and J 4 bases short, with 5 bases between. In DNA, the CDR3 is TGTGCCAGCAGCTTACCACTCACTGAAGCTTTCTTT. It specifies CASSLPLTEAFF. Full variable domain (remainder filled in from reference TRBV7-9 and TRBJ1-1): DTGVSQNPRHKITKRGQNVTFRCDPISEHNRLYWYRQTLGQGPEFLTYFQNEAQLEKSRLLSDRFSAERPKGSFSTLEIQRTEQGDSAMYLCASSLPLTEAFFGQGTRLTVV.

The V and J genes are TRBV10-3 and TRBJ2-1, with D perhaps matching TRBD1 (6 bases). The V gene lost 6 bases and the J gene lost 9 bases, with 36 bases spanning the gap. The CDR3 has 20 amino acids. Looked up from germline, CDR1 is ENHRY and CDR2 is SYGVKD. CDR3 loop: CAISPSTPSGPGGSYGEQFF. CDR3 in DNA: TGTGCCATCAGCCCTTCGACGCCGAGCGGTCCTGGGGGCTCTTACGGTGAGCAGTTCTTC.

CDR3 sequence (DNA): TGCGCCAGCAGCCCCCAAGGAGGGGGCACGAAAGAGACCCAGTACTTC. It encodes CASSPQGGGTKETQYF. The J gene is TRBJ2-5, the V gene TRBV5-1, with a weak D call TRBD1 (7 bases). The CDR3 runs 16 residues. V shed 4 bases and J shed 3 bases, with 19 bases lying between them. Germline V gene lookup returns CDR1 SGHRS and CDR2 YFSETQ.

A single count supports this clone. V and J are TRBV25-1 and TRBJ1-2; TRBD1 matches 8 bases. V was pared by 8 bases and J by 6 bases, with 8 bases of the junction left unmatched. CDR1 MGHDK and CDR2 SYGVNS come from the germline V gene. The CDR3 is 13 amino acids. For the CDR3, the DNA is TGTGCCAGCGCCCGGACAGGGTACGATGGCTACACCTTC. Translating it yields CASARTGYDGYTF.

The CDR3 here is CASIARGSLSNQPQHF. In DNA form, the CDR3 reads TGTGCCAGCATCGCCAGAGGCAGTCTTAGCAATCAGCCCCAGCATTTT. The chain couples TRBV28 to TRBJ1-5; the D is unclear. The CDR3 is 16 amino acids. Germline assignment: CDR1 MDHEN and CDR2 SYDVKM. V gave up 7 bases and J gave up 0 bases, with 16 bases separating them.

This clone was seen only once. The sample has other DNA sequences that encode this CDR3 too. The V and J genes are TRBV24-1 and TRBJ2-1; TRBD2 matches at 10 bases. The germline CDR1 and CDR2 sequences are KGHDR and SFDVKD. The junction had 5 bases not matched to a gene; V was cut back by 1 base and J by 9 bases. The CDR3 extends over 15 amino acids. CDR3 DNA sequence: TGTGCCACCAGTGATTTCAGCGGGGGGGCAAGTGAGCAGTTCTTC. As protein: CATSDFSGGASEQFF.

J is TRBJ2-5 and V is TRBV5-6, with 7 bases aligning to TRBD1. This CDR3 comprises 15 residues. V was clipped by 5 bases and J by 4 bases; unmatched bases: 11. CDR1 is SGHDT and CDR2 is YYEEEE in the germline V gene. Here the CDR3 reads CASRTPGQRGETQYF. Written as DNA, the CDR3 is TGTGCCAGCAGAACTCCGGGACAGAGGGGAGAGACCCAGTACTTC.

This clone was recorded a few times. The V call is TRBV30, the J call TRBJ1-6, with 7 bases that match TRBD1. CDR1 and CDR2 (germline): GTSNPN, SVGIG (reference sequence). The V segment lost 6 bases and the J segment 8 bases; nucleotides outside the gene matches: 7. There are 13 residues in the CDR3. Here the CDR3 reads CACTDRRDSPLHF. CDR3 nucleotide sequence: TGTGCCTGTACGGACAGGAGGGATTCACCCCTCCACTTT.

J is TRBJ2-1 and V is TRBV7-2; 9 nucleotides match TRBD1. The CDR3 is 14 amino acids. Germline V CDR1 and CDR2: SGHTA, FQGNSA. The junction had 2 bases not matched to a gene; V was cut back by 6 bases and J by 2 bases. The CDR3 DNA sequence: TGTGCCAGCAGACAGGGGGCGACCTACAATGAGCAGTTCTTC. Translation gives CASRQGATYNEQFF.